These 17 T cell receptor beta chains were sequenced from one sample in a study of T cell responses to AZD1222 COVID-19 vaccine. The method was immunoSEQ multiplex PCR; TCRdb's version includes in-frame clones alone and lacks a portion of them. The repertoire holds approximately 130,000 clones, about nine tenths seen once, with approximately 7.9% in the top ten. The specimen was peripheral blood, collected on day 0 of AZD1222 vaccination. Source of these receptors: an adult in good health.

V usage is TRBV28 and J usage is TRBJ2-7, with D possibly matching TRBD2 (5 bases). Germline CDR1 and CDR2: MDHEN and SYDVKM. CDR3 length equals 14 residues. Trimming left V 7 bases short and J 0 bases short, with 13 bases between. CDR3 nucleotide sequence: TGTGCCAGCACCCCCAGTGACTACTCCTACGAGCAGTACTTC. Translated: CASTPSDYSYEQYF. The full variable domain, rest sourced from reference TRBV28 and TRBJ2-7, is DVKVTQSSRYLVKRTGEKVFLECVQDMDHENMFWYRQDPGLGLRLIYFSYDVKMKEKGDIPEGYSVSREKKERFSLILESASTNQTSMYLCASTPSDYSYEQYFGPGTRLTVT.

The rearrangement joins TRBV21-1 to TRBJ1-1; the D call of TRBD1 is as the table states it, not checked on the DNA. TRBV21-1 is an annotated pseudogene. The CDR3 length is 15 residues. The DNA for the CDR3 is TGTGCCAGCAGCAAGGACAGGGGGGTAAACACTGAAGCTTTCTTT. Its translation is CASSKDRGVNTEAFF.

The gene calls are TRBV6-2 or TRBV6-3 and TRBJ2-1; TRBD2 matches 13 bases. CDR1 is MNHEY and CDR2 is SVGEGT in the germline V gene. V trimming: 1 base; J trimming: 8 bases; junction bases outside the gene matches: 2. The CDR3 is 15 amino acids. As DNA, the CDR3 is TGTGCCAGCAGTTACTGGACTAGCGGGAGCGATGAGCAGTTCTTC. Its protein product is CASSYWTSGSDEQFF.

CDR3 nucleotides: TGCGCCAGCAGCTTCGAGCCTAATCAGCCCCAGCATTTT. It translates to CASSFEPNQPQHF. This rearrangement joins TRBV5-1 to TRBJ1-5; D ambiguous. CDR1 and CDR2 from the germline V gene are SGHRS and YFSETQ. CDR3 length equals 13 residues. Trimming removed 2 bases at V and 4 bases at J, with 7 bases between. The variable domain in full, completed from reference TRBV5-1 and TRBJ1-5, reads KAGVTQTPRYLIKTRGQQVTLSCSPISGHRSVSWYQQTPGQGLQFLFEYFSETQRNKGNFPGRFSGRQFSNSRSEMNVSTLELGDSALYLCASSFEPNQPQHFGDGTRLSIL.

The genes are TRBV28 and TRBJ1-1; no reliable D call. Germline CDR1 is MDHEN and CDR2 is SYDVKM. CDR3 length: 12 amino acids. V was cut by 2 bases and J by 1 base, with 2 bases left in between. CDR3 coding DNA: TGTGCCAGCAGTTTAAGGAACACTGAAGCTTTCTTT. Encoded protein: CASSLRNTEAFF.

The V and J genes are TRBV6-2 or TRBV6-3 and TRBJ2-1, with D perhaps TRBD1 (6 bases). This CDR3 is 17 amino acids long. Germline lookup yields CDR1 MNHEY and CDR2 SVGEGT. The ends were cut back, 1 base at V and 3 bases at J, with 16 bases in the middle. The CDR3 is CASSYWVTGSYYNEQFF. The CDR3 DNA is TGTGCCAGCAGTTACTGGGTGACAGGAAGCTACTACAATGAGCAGTTCTTC.

This clone came up once. The rearrangement links TRBV6-2 or TRBV6-3 to TRBJ1-2; possibly TRBD1 for D (6 bases). CDR3 length: 15 amino acids. Germline loops: CDR1 MNHEY, CDR2 SVGEGT. V was trimmed by 6 bases and J by 3 bases, leaving 17 bases between them. CDR3 coding DNA: TGTGCCAGCAGCCCTACTTTGGACAGATACTATGGCTACACCTTC. Translation: CASSPTLDRYYGYTF.

The chain joins TRBV5-1 to TRBJ2-1, with TRBD2 matching over 13 bases. The V and J ends lost 3 bases and 0 bases, in that order; junction bases with no gene match: 9. Germline V lookup: CDR1 SGHRS, CDR2 YFSETQ. This CDR3 has 19 residues. The CDR3 spells CASSSAGTSGTSSYNEQFF. As DNA, the CDR3 is TGCGCCAGCAGCTCCGCCGGGACTAGCGGGACTAGCTCCTACAATGAGCAGTTCTTC.

This chain uses TRBV7-9 with TRBJ2-7, with 11 bases that match TRBD2. CDR3 length equals 15 residues. V trimming: 5 bases; J trimming: 2 bases; junction bases outside the gene matches: 5. The germline V gene encodes CDR1 SEHNR and CDR2 FQNEAQ (reference sequence). The CDR3: CASSQTSGNPYEQYF. Written as DNA, the CDR3 is TGTGCCAGCAGCCAGACTAGCGGGAACCCCTACGAGCAGTACTTC.

The V gene is TRBV15, the J gene TRBJ1-3; weak D call: TRBD1 (5 bases). This CDR3 comprises 14 residues. Germline V gene sequence: CDR1 LNHNV, CDR2 YYDKDF (reference sequence). Trimming cost V 5 bases and J 2 bases, with 10 bases left between them. DNA for the CDR3: TGTGCCACCAGCGGAGGGACGGCTGGAAACACCATATATTTT. It encodes CATSGGTAGNTIYF. The full variable domain, in which reference TRBV15 and TRBJ1-3 provide the parts outside the CDR3, is DAMVIQNPRYQVTQFGKPVTLSCSQTLNHNVMYWYQQKSSQAPKLLFHYYDKDFNNEADTPDNFQSRRPNTSFCFLDIRSPGLGDTAMYLCATSGGTAGNTIYFGEGSWLTVV.

The chain joins TRBV20-1 to TRBJ1-2; D possibly corresponds to TRBD1 (6 bases). Germline values: CDR1 DFQATT, CDR2 SNEGSKA (reference sequence). Trimming shortened V by 3 bases and J by 4 bases, and 12 bases separated the two germline ends. The CDR3 is 13 amino acids. The CDR3 protein is CSASFETGYGYTF. The CDR3 DNA follows: TGCAGTGCTAGTTTTGAGACAGGCTATGGCTACACCTTC.

This chain links TRBV4-3 with TRBJ2-7; maybe TRBD2 (6 bases). V was shortened by 0 bases and J by 1 base, with 10 bases between the two germline ends. The CDR3 extends over 15 amino acids. CDR1 LGHNA and CDR2 YSLEER come from the germline V gene. The CDR3 nucleotides are TGCGCCAGCAGCCAAGAGGCGGACTATTCCTACGAGCAGTACTTC. This encodes CASSQEADYSYEQYF.

V and J are TRBV23-1 and TRBJ2-7; 8 bases align to TRBD1. TRBV23-1 is noted as an ORF with a role that remains uncertain. J lost 3 bases, V lost 3 bases, and 7 bases had no gene match. This CDR3 spans 15 amino acids. In DNA, the CDR3 is TGCGCCAGCAGTCAGCCCGACAGGGGTCGCTACGAGCAGTACTTC. Protein product: CASSQPDRGRYEQYF.

The chain joins TRBV7-2 to TRBJ2-7; perhaps TRBD2 as D (5 bases). Germline V gene lookup returns CDR1 SGHTA and CDR2 FQGNSA. V lost 5 bases and J lost 1, with 12 bases in between. The CDR3 sequence is 14 residues long. Here the CDR3 DNA reads TGTGCCAGCAGCCTGAGCGGTACATCCTACGAGCAGTACTTC. Translating it yields CASSLSGTSYEQYF. Full variable domain (outside the CDR3, taken from reference TRBV7-2 and TRBJ2-7): GAGVSQSPSNKVTEKGKDVELRCDPISGHTALYWYRQSLGQGLEFLIYFQGNSAPDKSGLPSDRFSAERTGGSVSTLTIQRTQQEDSAVYLCASSLSGTSYEQYFGPGTRLTVT.

The chain combines TRBV6-4 with TRBJ2-1, with D perhaps TRBD1 (5 bases). Germline V gives CDR1 MRHNA, CDR2 SNTAGT. The CDR3 consists of 15 residues. Trimming cost V 0 bases and J 4 bases, with 10 bases left between them. In DNA form, the CDR3 reads TGTGCCAGCAGTGACTCGACAGAGACATACAATGAGCAGTTCTTC. Its protein product is CASSDSTETYNEQFF.

V usage is TRBV5-4 and J usage is TRBJ2-1; D tentatively fits TRBD1 or TRBD2 (5 bases each). Germline V gene lookup returns CDR1 SGHNT and CDR2 YYREEE (reference sequence). CDR3 length equals 15 residues. The V and J ends lost 3 bases and 3 bases respectively, with 13 bases between them. The CDR3 loop is CASSYGTELYNEQFF. Here the CDR3 DNA reads TGTGCCAGCAGCTATGGGACGGAACTCTACAATGAGCAGTTCTTC.

The genes are TRBV11-2 and TRBJ1-2; D perhaps matches TRBD1 (5 bases). The germline CDR1 and CDR2 sequences are SGHAT and FQNNGV. The V end was cut by 6 bases, the J end by 7 bases, with 15 bases between. The CDR3 is 13 residues long. The CDR3 loop reads CASRRRGESGYTF. The CDR3 DNA is TGTGCCAGCAGGCGACGGGGGGAATCTGGCTACACCTTC.